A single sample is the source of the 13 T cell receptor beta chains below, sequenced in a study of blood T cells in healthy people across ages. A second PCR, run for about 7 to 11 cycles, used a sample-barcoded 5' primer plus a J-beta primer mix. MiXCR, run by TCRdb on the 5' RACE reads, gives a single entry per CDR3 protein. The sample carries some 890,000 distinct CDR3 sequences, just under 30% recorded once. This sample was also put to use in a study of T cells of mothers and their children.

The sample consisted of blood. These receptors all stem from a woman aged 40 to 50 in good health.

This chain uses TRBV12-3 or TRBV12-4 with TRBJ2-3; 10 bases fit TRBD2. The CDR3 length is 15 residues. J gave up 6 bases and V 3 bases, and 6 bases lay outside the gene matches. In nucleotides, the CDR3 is TGTGCCAGCAGTTTGGGTAGCGGGGGGTCGGATACGCAGTATTTT. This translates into CASSLGSGGSDTQYF.

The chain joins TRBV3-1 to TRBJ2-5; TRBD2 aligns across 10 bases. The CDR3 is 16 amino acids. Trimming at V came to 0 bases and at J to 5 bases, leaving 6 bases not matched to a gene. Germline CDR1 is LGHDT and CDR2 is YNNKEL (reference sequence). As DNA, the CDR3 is TGTGCCAGCAGCCAAGAGCTAGCGGGGGCCGGGGAGACCCAGTACTTC. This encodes CASSQELAGAGETQYF.

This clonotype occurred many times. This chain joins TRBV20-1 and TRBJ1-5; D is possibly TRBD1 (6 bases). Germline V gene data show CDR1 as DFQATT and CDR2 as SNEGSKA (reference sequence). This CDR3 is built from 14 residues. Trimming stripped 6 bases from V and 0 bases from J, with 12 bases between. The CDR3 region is CSAPGQPSNQPQHF. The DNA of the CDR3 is TGCAGTGCCCCAGGACAGCCTAGCAATCAGCCCCAGCATTTT.

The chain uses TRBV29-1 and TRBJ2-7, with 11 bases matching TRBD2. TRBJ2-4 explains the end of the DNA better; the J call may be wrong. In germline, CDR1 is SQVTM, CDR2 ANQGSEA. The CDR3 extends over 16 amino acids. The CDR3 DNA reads TGCAGCGTAATTCTAGCGGGAGGATACGCCAAAAACATTCAGTACTTC. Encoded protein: CSVILAGGYAKNIQYF.

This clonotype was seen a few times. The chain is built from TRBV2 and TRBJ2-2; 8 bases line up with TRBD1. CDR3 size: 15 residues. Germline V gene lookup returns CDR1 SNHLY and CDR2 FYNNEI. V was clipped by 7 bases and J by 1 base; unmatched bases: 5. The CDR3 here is CASNQGALNTGELFF. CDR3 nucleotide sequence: TGTGCCAGCAATCAGGGGGCTTTGAACACCGGGGAGCTGTTTTTT. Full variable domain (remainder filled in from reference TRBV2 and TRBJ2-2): EPEVTQTPSHQVTQMGQEVILRCVPISNHLYFYWYRQILGQKVEFLVSFYNNEISEKSEIFDDQFSVERPDGSNFTLKIRSTKLEDSAMYFCASNQGALNTGELFFGEGSRLTVL.

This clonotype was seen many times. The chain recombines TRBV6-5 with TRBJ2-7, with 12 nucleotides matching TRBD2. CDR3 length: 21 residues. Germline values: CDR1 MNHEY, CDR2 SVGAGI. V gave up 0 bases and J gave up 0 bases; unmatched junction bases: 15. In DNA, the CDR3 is TGTGCCAGCAGTTACTCCCCACTAGCGGGGGGTGGTTCCCTTCGCTCCTACGAGCAGTACTTC. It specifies CASSYSPLAGGGSLRSYEQYF.

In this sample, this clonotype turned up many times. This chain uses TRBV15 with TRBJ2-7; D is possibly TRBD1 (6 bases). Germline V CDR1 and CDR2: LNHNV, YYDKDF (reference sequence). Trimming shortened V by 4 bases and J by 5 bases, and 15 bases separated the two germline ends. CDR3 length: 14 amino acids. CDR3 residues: CATSTHGGEHEQYF. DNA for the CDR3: TGTGCCACCAGCACCCATGGGGGCGAACACGAGCAGTACTTC.

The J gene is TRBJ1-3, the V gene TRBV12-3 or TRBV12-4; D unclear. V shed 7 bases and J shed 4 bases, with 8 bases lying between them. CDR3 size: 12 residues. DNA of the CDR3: TGTGCCAGCAACGTAGGGGGAAACACCATATATTTT. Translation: CASNVGGNTIYF.

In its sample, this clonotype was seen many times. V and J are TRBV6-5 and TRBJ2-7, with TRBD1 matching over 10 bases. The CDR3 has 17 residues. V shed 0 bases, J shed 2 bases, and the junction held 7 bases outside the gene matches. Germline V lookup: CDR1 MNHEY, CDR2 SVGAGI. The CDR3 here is CASSYSRQGAKTYEQYF. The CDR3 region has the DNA TGTGCCAGCAGTTACTCCCGACAGGGGGCCAAAACCTACGAGCAGTACTTC.

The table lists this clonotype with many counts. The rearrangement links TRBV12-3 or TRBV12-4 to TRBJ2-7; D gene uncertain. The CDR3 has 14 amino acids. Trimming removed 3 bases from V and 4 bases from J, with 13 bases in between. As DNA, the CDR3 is TGTGCCAGCAGTTTGGCCAGGTGGGATTACGAGCAGTACTTC. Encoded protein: CASSLARWDYEQYF.

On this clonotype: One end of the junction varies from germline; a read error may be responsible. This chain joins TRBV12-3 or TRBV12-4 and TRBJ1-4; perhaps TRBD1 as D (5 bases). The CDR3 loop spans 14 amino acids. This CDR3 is CASSLGQINEELFF. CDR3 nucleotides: TGTGCCAGCAGTTTAGGACAGATTAATGAAGAACTGTTTTTT.

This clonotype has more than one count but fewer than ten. Here the CDR3 reads CASSLTVGGRNEQFF. CDR3 in DNA: TGTGCCAGCAGCTTAACAGTAGGTGGGAGGAATGAGCAGTTCTTC. This rearrangement joins TRBV7-3 to TRBJ2-1, with D tentatively TRBD2 (6 bases). Germline CDR1 reads SGHTA; CDR2 reads FQGTGA. V gave up 0 bases and J gave up 7 bases, with 13 bases separating them. The CDR3 runs to 15 residues.

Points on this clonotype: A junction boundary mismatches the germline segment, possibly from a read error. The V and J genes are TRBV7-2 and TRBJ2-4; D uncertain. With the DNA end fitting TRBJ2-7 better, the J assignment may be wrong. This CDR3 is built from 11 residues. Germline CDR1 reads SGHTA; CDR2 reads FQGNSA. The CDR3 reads CAGSLFYEQYF. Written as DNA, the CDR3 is TGTGCCGGCAGCCTATTCTACGAGCAGTACTTC.